These T cell receptor beta chains were read from a single sample in a study of T cells in Graves' hyperthyroidism and ophthalmopathy. TCRdb re-called the multiplex PCR reads through MiXCR, storing one row per CDR3 protein. Of some 300,000 distinct CDR3 sequences detected, around 13% appear once; the ten largest clones hold under 8%. The sequencing input was blood. The source is a middle-aged woman with Graves' hyperthyroidism. Both conserved end residues are part of each CDR3. A D gene is named only where the DNA matches it firmly. Not all rows give a size; the values are once, few, many and, for expanded clones, a class.

size	V	J	D	CDR3	DNA
many	TRBV7-9	TRBJ2-5	TRBD1	CASSLVGQGMETQYF	TGTGCCAGCAGCTTAGTGGGACAGGGGATGGAGACCCAGTACTTC
many	TRBV7-9	TRBJ2-7	NA	CASSLLGHEQYF	TGTGCCAGCAGCTTGCTAGGCCACGAGCAGTACTTC
many	TRBV6-1	TRBJ2-7	NA	CASRKDSRYEQYF	TGTGCCAGCAGGAAGGACAGCCGCTACGAGCAGTACTTC
many	TRBV6-1	TRBJ2-1	TRBD2	CASSQSGTSGNEQFF	TGTGCCAGCAGTCAATCCGGGACTAGCGGCAATGAGCAGTTCTTC
few	TRBV20-1	TRBJ1-6	NA	CSASFRGNSPLHF	TGCAGTGCTAGTTTCCGGGGGAATTCACCCCTCCACTTT
NA	TRBV18	TRBJ1-1	NA	CASSPNLGETNAFF	TGTGCCAGCTCACCCAACTTAGGGGAGACGAACGCTTTCTTT
many	TRBV24-1	TRBJ2-1	TRBD1	CATSDARDRGANEQFF	TGTGCCACCAGTGATGCACGGGACAGGGGAGCGAATGAGCAGTTCTTC
many	TRBV11-3	TRBJ1-2	NA	CASSPRTAALVSYTF	TGTGCCAGCAGCCCCAGGACGGCGGCGCTCGTCAGCTACACCTTC
few	TRBV6-9	TRBJ2-5	NA	CATPQKETQYF	TGTGCCACTCCCCAAAAAGAGACCCAGTACTTC
many	TRBV7-9	TRBJ2-5	NA	CASSLAEETQYF	TGTGCCAGCAGCTTAGCGGAAGAGACCCAGTACTTC
many	TRBV24-1	TRBJ2-3	NA	CATSEGLTLPTDTQYF	TGTGCCACCAGTGAGGGGCTGACACTGCCCACAGATACGCAGTATTTT
NA	TRBV18	TRBJ1-5	NA	CASSPVPVTISNQPQHF	TGTGCCAGCTCACCAGTTCCCGTAACGATTAGCAATCAGCCCCAGCATTTT
many	TRBV2	TRBJ2-5	NA	CASSEALRPGRILETQYF	TGTGCCAGCAGTGAAGCGCTTAGACCAGGGCGGATTTTGGAGACCCAGTACTTC
many	TRBV3-1	TRBJ1-1	NA	CASSQKHRNTEAFF	TGTGCCAGCAGCCAAAAACATCGGAACACTGAAGCTTTCTTT
NA	TRBV5-1	TRBJ2-1	NA	CASSLERYTEQFF	TGCGCCAGCAGCTTGGAACGGTACACCGAGCAGTTCTTC
many	TRBV6-2/TRBV6-3	TRBJ2-7	TRBD2	CASSYSGSFYEQYF	TGTGCCAGCAGTTATAGCGGGAGCTTTTACGAGCAGTACTTC
many	TRBV28	TRBJ2-2	TRBD2	CASSLAGGSSGELFF	TGTGCCAGCAGTTTAGCGGGAGGTAGCTCCGGGGAGCTGTTTTTT
many	TRBV5-6	TRBJ1-2	NA	CASSLVGRENYGYTF	TGTGCCAGCAGCTTGGTTGGCAGGGAGAACTATGGCTACACCTTC
many	TRBV12-3/TRBV12-4	TRBJ2-5	NA	CASTPNNGETQYF	TGTGCCAGCACCCCCAACAATGGAGAGACCCAGTACTTC
many	TRBV20-1	TRBJ1-2	NA	CSARDRRGGSYGYTF	TGCAGTGCTAGAGATCGTCGAGGGGGAAGCTATGGCTACACCTTC
NA	TRBV20-1	TRBJ1-5	TRBD1	CSAPTGYSNQPQHF	TGCAGTGCACCGACAGGGTATAGCAATCAGCCCCAGCATTTT
NA	TRBV12-3/TRBV12-4	TRBJ2-1	TRBD1	CASIKPGQGIYNEQFF	TGTGCCAGCATTAAACCGGGACAGGGAATCTACAATGAGCAGTTCTTC
few	TRBV19	TRBJ1-1	NA	CASTVDGDNEAFF	TGTGCCAGTACCGTGGACGGGGATAATGAAGCTTTCTTT
few	TRBV29-1	TRBJ2-1	NA	CSALVNEQFF	TGCAGCGCGCTGGTTAATGAGCAGTTCTTC
many	TRBV18	TRBJ2-3	NA	CASSSQGPTDTQYF	TGTGCCAGCTCATCGCAGGGACCCACAGATACGCAGTATTTT
many	TRBV7-9	TRBJ2-1	TRBD2	CASSVASGVNEQFF	TGTGCCAGCAGTGTCGCTAGCGGGGTCAATGAGCAGTTCTTC
many	TRBV20-1	TRBJ2-5	TRBD1	CSAPPDRGSETQYF	TGCAGTGCCCCTCCGGACAGGGGATCTGAGACCCAGTACTTC
many	TRBV6-1	TRBJ1-4	NA	CASSLDRSNEKLFF	TGTGCCAGCAGTCTGGACAGAAGTAATGAAAAACTGTTTTTT
many	TRBV30	TRBJ2-5	NA	CAWSGGETQYF	TGTGCCTGGAGTGGGGGAGAGACCCAGTACTTC
many	TRBV27	TRBJ1-1	NA	CASSLQDSNTEAFF	TGTGCCAGCAGCCTACAGGACTCGAACACTGAAGCTTTCTTT
many	TRBV2	TRBJ2-7	NA	CASKDPGQGGYEQYF	TGTGCCAGCAAAGATCCGGGGCAGGGGGGCTACGAGCAGTACTTC
many	TRBV27	TRBJ2-2	NA	CASSPGLSISGELFF	TGTGCCAGCAGCCCGGGACTCTCAATTTCCGGGGAGCTGTTTTTT
NA	TRBV9	TRBJ1-2	NA	CASSVSTDVYGYTF	TGTGCCAGCAGCGTAAGCACAGACGTCTATGGCTACACCTTC
many	TRBV2	TRBJ2-3	NA	CASSVEVGPDTQYF	TGTGCCAGCAGTGTAGAAGTGGGGCCAGATACGCAGTATTTT
many	TRBV2	TRBJ2-7	NA	CASKSTTSTYEQYF	TGTGCCAGCAAGAGTACTACCTCAACCTACGAGCAGTACTTC
many	TRBV6-5	TRBJ2-7	NA	CASSYSRNSYEQYF	TGTGCCAGCAGTTACTCGAGGAATTCCTACGAGCAGTACTTC
many	TRBV30	TRBJ2-1	NA	CACSREIGGQFF	TGTGCCTGCTCGCGGGAAATCGGTGGGCAGTTCTTC
few	TRBV24-1	TRBJ2-3	TRBD2	CATSDPRLAGVSDTQYF	TGTGCCACCAGTGATCCCCGACTAGCGGGAGTATCAGATACGCAGTATTTT
many	TRBV12-3/TRBV12-4	TRBJ2-1	NA	CASSLDRGNEQFF	TGTGCCAGCAGCTTAGATAGAGGAAATGAGCAGTTCTTC
many	TRBV6-1	TRBJ2-7	NA	CASSEADRPQYEQYF	TGTGCCAGCAGTGAAGCGGACAGACCTCAATACGAGCAGTACTTC
many	TRBV3-1	TRBJ2-1	NA	CASSPRGARSYNEQFF	TGTGCCAGCAGCCCCCGAGGGGCCCGGAGCTACAATGAGCAGTTCTTC
many	TRBV7-2	TRBJ1-2	NA	CASSLEGHKSGYTF	TGTGCCAGCAGCTTAGAAGGCCACAAGTCAGGCTACACCTTC
many	TRBV28	TRBJ2-1	TRBD2	CASSLTSGSPYNEQFF	TGTGCCAGCAGTTTGACTAGCGGGAGTCCCTACAATGAGCAGTTCTTC
NA	TRBV28	TRBJ1-3	NA	CASSPGVSGNTVYF	TGTGCCAGCAGTCCTGGGGTCTCTGGAAACACCGTATATTTT
NA	TRBV7-8	TRBJ1-1	NA	CASSPGFMNTEAFF	TGTGCCAGCAGCCCAGGGTTCATGAACACTGAAGCTTTCTTT
NA	TRBV10-3	TRBJ1-2	TRBD1	CAIQLRGQGPKGANYGYTF	TGTGCCATTCAACTTCGGGGACAGGGCCCTAAGGGAGCTAACTATGGCTACACCTTC
many	TRBV6-1	TRBJ1-6	NA	CASSYAGFSYNSPLHF	TGTGCCAGCAGTTACGCAGGCTTCTCCTATAATTCACCCCTCCACTTT
NA	TRBV7-2	TRBJ1-2	NA	CASTTGTQGYTF	TGTGCCAGCACCACAGGGACTCAAGGCTACACCTTC
NA	TRBV2	TRBJ2-1	TRBD2	CASSGTSGMREQFF	TGTGCCAGCAGCGGGACTAGCGGCATGAGGGAGCAGTTCTTC
many	TRBV7-2	TRBJ1-5	NA	CASSILQDFNQPQHF	TGTGCCAGCAGCATCCTACAGGACTTTAATCAGCCCCAGCATTTT
few	TRBV12-3/TRBV12-4	TRBJ1-1	NA	CASSQNPAEAFF	TGTGCCAGCAGCCAAAATCCCGCTGAAGCTTTCTTT
many	TRBV6-1	TRBJ2-7	NA	CASSYGGQVYEQYF	TGTGCCAGCAGTTACGGGGGGCAAGTCTACGAGCAGTACTTC
many	TRBV12-5	TRBJ2-7	NA	CASGLEGSLIGEQYF	TGTGCTAGTGGTTTGGAGGGGTCCTTGATAGGCGAGCAGTACTTC